The 21 T cell receptor beta chains listed next were all sequenced from one sample in a study of T cell responses to AZD1222 COVID-19 vaccine. The table came from immunoSEQ multiplex PCR; TCRdb's copy has only in-frame clones and leaves some out. The sample lists around 150,000 clones, approximately 94% occurring once. The source was peripheral blood, collected 28 days after the second AZD1222 dose. Source of these receptors: an adult who received the AZD1222 COVID-19 vaccine.

J is TRBJ2-2 and V is TRBV5-8, with D possibly being TRBD1 (5 bases). The CDR3 consists of 16 residues. V was shortened by 4 bases and J by 6 bases, with 19 bases between the two germline ends. Germline V gene lookup returns CDR1 SGHTS and CDR2 YDEGEE. CDR3 region: CASSRPATVGAGELFF. The CDR3 DNA reads as TGTGCCAGCAGCCGCCCCGCGACTGTAGGGGCCGGGGAGCTGTTTTTT.

The chain's CDR3 is CASSMLGGAETQYF. The CDR3, as DNA: TGTGCCAGTAGTATGTTGGGTGGTGCAGAGACCCAGTACTTC. The chain carries TRBV19 and TRBJ2-5; no clear D. Germline lookup yields CDR1 LNHDA and CDR2 SQIVND (reference sequence). The germline V and J ends were trimmed by 3 bases and 4 bases, with 12 bases remaining between them. This CDR3 region has 14 residues.

The chain joins TRBV10-3 to TRBJ2-7, with TRBD2 matching over 10 bases. The germline CDR1 and CDR2 sequences are ENHRY and SYGVKD. With 3 bases clipped from V and 9 bases from J, the junction kept 14 bases outside the gene matches. The CDR3 contains 16 residues. CDR3 sequence reads: CAISDRLAGPSFRQYF. The CDR3 DNA is TGTGCCATCAGTGACCGACTAGCGGGCCCCTCCTTCAGGCAGTACTTC.

This chain connects TRBV5-1 to TRBJ1-1; D not resolved. Trimming removed 0 bases at V and 0 bases at J, with 3 bases between. Germline CDR1 and CDR2: SGHRS and YFSETQ. There are 13 residues in the CDR3. The CDR3 spells CASSLGMNTEAFF. The CDR3 DNA reads TGCGCCAGCAGCTTGGGGATGAACACTGAAGCTTTCTTT.

This rearrangement joins TRBV13 to TRBJ1-2, with 9 nucleotides matching TRBD1. J gave up 6 bases and V 0 bases, and 14 bases lay outside the gene matches. The CDR3 totals 18 residues. Germline CDR1 PRHDT, CDR2 FYEKMQ (reference sequence). CDR3 sequence: CASSLGEGTGKSEDGYTF. The CDR3 DNA is TGTGCCAGCAGCTTAGGAGAAGGGACAGGGAAATCTGAGGATGGCTACACCTTC.

V usage is TRBV30 and J usage is TRBJ2-5; TRBD2 matches 13 bases. In germline, CDR1 is GTSNPN, CDR2 SVGIG (reference sequence). V was pared by 5 bases and J by 5 bases, with 8 bases of the junction left unmatched. The CDR3 is 15 amino acids. CDR3 bases: TGTGCCTGGGGACTAGCGGGAGCGCCCAGGGAGACCCAGTACTTC. Encoded protein: CAWGLAGAPRETQYF.

This rearrangement joins TRBV19 to TRBJ2-1; 12 bases fit TRBD2. CDR3 length: 18 amino acids. The germline V gene has CDR1 LNHDA and CDR2 SQIVND (reference sequence). With V trimmed by 3 bases and J by 0 bases, 6 bases remained unmatched. Here the CDR3 reads CASSMSGLAGPSYNEQFF. The DNA for the CDR3 is TGTGCCAGTAGTATGAGTGGACTAGCGGGACCCTCCTACAATGAGCAGTTCTTC.

CDR3: CASSLGTLSYNEQFF. CDR3 in DNA: TGTGCCAGCAGCTTAGGTACGCTCTCCTACAATGAGCAGTTCTTC. The chain uses TRBV7-2 and TRBJ2-1; D remains unclear. Trimming left V 1 base short and J 0 bases short, with 7 bases between. Germline CDR1 is SGHTA and CDR2 is FQGNSA. The CDR3 loop spans 15 amino acids. Full variable domain (rest looked up from reference TRBV7-2 and TRBJ2-1): GAGVSQSPSNKVTEKGKDVELRCDPISGHTALYWYRQSLGQGLEFLIYFQGNSAPDKSGLPSDRFSAERTGGSVSTLTIQRTQQEDSAVYLCASSLGTLSYNEQFFGPGTRLTVL.

The genes are TRBV28 and TRBJ1-1; 7 positions agree with TRBD1. The CDR3 spans 16 residues. Germline assignment: CDR1 MDHEN and CDR2 SYDVKM. The V gene end was trimmed by 3 bases and the J gene end by 4 bases; junction bases not matched to a gene: 11. As DNA, the CDR3 is TGTGCCAGCAGTTTCTCCCTCGACAGGGATGGCACTGAAGCTTTCTTT. It yields the protein CASSFSLDRDGTEAFF.

The chain uses TRBV5-4 and TRBJ2-1; possible D gene TRBD2, 6 bases. V gave up 0 bases and J gave up 5 bases, with 9 bases separating them. CDR1 and CDR2 (germline): SGHNT, YYREEE (reference sequence). The CDR3 loop spans 14 amino acids. The CDR3 loop is CASSLGGTNNEQFF. The CDR3 DNA follows: TGTGCCAGCAGCTTGGGCGGGACGAACAATGAGCAGTTCTTC.

The chain has TRBV5-6 and TRBJ2-2; a possible D gene is TRBD1 (5 bases). There are 16 residues in the CDR3. With 0 bases removed from V and 9 bases from J, the gap between germline ends came to 18 bases. Germline V CDR1 and CDR2: SGHDT, YYEEEE. The CDR3 here is CASSLVGQGLERELFF. The CDR3 nucleotides are TGTGCCAGCAGCTTGGTGGGCCAGGGCCTCGAGCGGGAGCTGTTTTTT.

As for this clone: One junction end disagrees with the germline gene, perhaps due to a read error. The gene calls are TRBV28 and TRBJ1-2; TRBD1 matches 10 bases. This CDR3 has 14 residues. Per germline, CDR1 MDHEN and CDR2 SYDVKM. CDR3 in amino acids: CASSPLDRGQGSAF. CDR3 nucleotides: TGTGCCAGCAGTCCCCTCGACCGGGGACAGGGGTCCGCCTTC.

This clone occurred once. The V gene is TRBV4-2, the J gene TRBJ2-1, with D unresolved. This CDR3 spans 17 amino acids. CDR1 is LGHNA and CDR2 is YNFKEQ in the germline V gene. Trimming removed 0 bases from V and 6 bases from J, with 18 bases in between. The CDR3 DNA is TGTGCCAGCAGCCAAGAGCCCCCTAGGTCTCCCCGCAATGAGCAGTTCTTC. As protein: CASSQEPPRSPRNEQFF.

This chain joins TRBV27 and TRBJ2-7; D is uncertain. There are 11 residues in the CDR3. Trimming took off 2 bases at V and 5 bases at J, with 4 bases between the two ends. Germline CDR1 MNHEY, CDR2 SMNVEV (reference sequence). DNA of the CDR3: TGTGCCAGCAGTTTACCCCACGAGCAGTACTTC. This codes for CASSLPHEQYF.

The V and J genes are TRBV11-2 and TRBJ2-7; 7 bases match TRBD1. Germline V CDR1 and CDR2: SGHAT, FQNNGV. CDR3 length: 15 residues. J gave up 3 bases and V 4 bases, and 9 bases lay outside the gene matches. The CDR3 bases are TGTGCCAGCAGCTCCAACCTAGACAGGGACTACGAGCAGTACTTC. Translation gives CASSSNLDRDYEQYF.

The genes are TRBV7-3 and TRBJ2-1; 8 bases are a match to TRBD2. The CDR3 has 16 amino acids. The junction had 10 bases not matched to a gene; V was cut back by 2 bases and J by 7 bases. Germline V gene data show CDR1 as SGHTA and CDR2 as FQGTGA. The CDR3 bases are TGTGCCAGCAGCTTATCCCCGCTAGCGGGTAGGAATGAGCAGTTCTTC. It translates to CASSLSPLAGRNEQFF.

The chain carries TRBV7-9 and TRBJ1-2; D is undetermined. CDR1 is SEHNR and CDR2 is FQNEAQ in the germline V gene (reference sequence). Trimming pared 3 bases from V and 1 base from J, leaving 9 bases between. CDR3 length: 14 residues. CDR3 residues: CASSFTDGNYGYTF. The CDR3 region has the DNA TGTGCCAGCAGCTTCACGGACGGTAACTATGGCTACACCTTC.

The chain is built from TRBV5-4 and TRBJ1-1; 7 bases line up with TRBD1. Germline V lookup: CDR1 SGHNT, CDR2 YYREEE (reference sequence). Trimming took 0 bases from V and 3 from J; bases not matched to a gene: 5. The CDR3 sequence is 15 residues long. The CDR3 DNA follows: TGTGCCAGCAGCTTGGGGGGAACAGGGGACACTGAAGCTTTCTTT. The encoded protein is CASSLGGTGDTEAFF.

CDR3 sequence: CAISGPYRVDEQYF. DNA for the CDR3: TGTGCCATCAGTGGACCCTACAGGGTAGACGAGCAGTACTTC. This chain uses TRBV10-3 with TRBJ2-7, with a weak D call TRBD1 (6 bases). The CDR3 is 14 residues long. V lost 4 bases to trimming and J lost 5 bases, with 15 bases between them. The germline gives CDR1 ENHRY, CDR2 SYGVKD.

The chain carries TRBV7-9 and TRBJ2-7, with TRBD2 matching over 8 bases. Germline CDR1 and CDR2: SEHNR and FQNEAQ (reference sequence). The CDR3 has 17 residues. The J segment lost 9 bases and the V segment lost 0 bases, leaving 16 bases of the junction unmatched. CDR3 residues: CASSLAPGGSGAVAQYF. In DNA form, the CDR3 reads TGTGCCAGCAGCTTAGCGCCGGGAGGGAGCGGGGCTGTGGCGCAGTACTTC.

The chain joins TRBV7-3 to TRBJ2-2; D gene uncertain. With 4 bases removed from V and 1 base from J, the gap between germline ends came to 4 bases. The CDR3 has 13 residues. The germline V gene encodes CDR1 SGHTA and CDR2 FQGTGA. The CDR3 DNA is TGTGCCAGCAGCTCCAAGAACACCGGGGAGCTGTTTTTT. Amino acids: CASSSKNTGELFF.